This note documents a single T cell receptor beta chain sequence. The data are from a study of blood T cell repertoires in COVID-19. Study-level information: Sources were T cells, B-cell-depleted T cells, or PBMCs; the material itself was cDNA or gDNA.

Per germline, CDR1 SGHTA and CDR2 FQGNSA. The CDR3 runs 14 residues. J lost 8 bases, V lost 5 bases, and 8 bases had no gene match. The table came from immunoSEQ multiplex PCR; TCRdb's copy has only in-frame clones and leaves some out. This sample has under 250,000 clones; roughly 82% occur once, and the top ten carry 9.5% to 10%. This chain links TRBV7-2 with TRBJ2-3; 9 bases map to TRBD2. Sequenced input: peripheral blood. The clonotype originates from a man aged 50-60 years with active or convalescent COVID-19. Written as DNA, the CDR3 is TGTGCCAGCAGCCCGGGACTAGCCCCAGGTACGCAGTATTTT. Its protein product is CASSPGLAPGTQYF. The complete variable domain, with remaining parts taken from reference TRBV7-2 and TRBJ2-3, reads GAGVSQSPSNKVTEKGKDVELRCDPISGHTALYWYRQSLGQGLEFLIYFQGNSAPDKSGLPSDRFSAERTGGSVSTLTIQRTQQEDSAVYLCASSPGLAPGTQYFGPGTRLTVL.